Reported below is one TCR beta chain. What it binds is not known. TCRdb reanalysed the 5' RACE reads using MiXCR and keeps one entry per CDR3 protein. The profile covers a few hundred thousand distinct CDR3 sequences, with approximately 19% appearing a single time and about 21% taken by the ten largest. This specimen comes from a study of T-cell memory formation after mild COVID-19. Across the study: Clusters were largely donor specific.

Findings and caveats of the study: Those CD4+ clones that contracted were mainly in CM and EM (CD8+ ones in EMRA). In pre-infection memory, a portion of responding clones appeared, which suggested that cross-reactive memory joined.

V gave up 0 bases and J gave up 4 bases; unmatched junction bases: 6. The CDR3 runs 16 residues. Germline V lookup: CDR1 MGHRA, CDR2 YSYEKL. This TCR was recovered from a man younger than 35 who had mild COVID-19 (a few samples of this study predate the infection). Cell type and time point are not known. The sample was PBMCs or a T cell subset sorted from them (not recorded which). This chain uses TRBV4-1 with TRBJ2-1, with 7 bases aligning to TRBD2. CDR3 in DNA: TGCGCCAGCAGCCAAGAAAGGACTAGAGCTTACAATGAGCAGTTCTTC. Its protein product is CASSQERTRAYNEQFF.